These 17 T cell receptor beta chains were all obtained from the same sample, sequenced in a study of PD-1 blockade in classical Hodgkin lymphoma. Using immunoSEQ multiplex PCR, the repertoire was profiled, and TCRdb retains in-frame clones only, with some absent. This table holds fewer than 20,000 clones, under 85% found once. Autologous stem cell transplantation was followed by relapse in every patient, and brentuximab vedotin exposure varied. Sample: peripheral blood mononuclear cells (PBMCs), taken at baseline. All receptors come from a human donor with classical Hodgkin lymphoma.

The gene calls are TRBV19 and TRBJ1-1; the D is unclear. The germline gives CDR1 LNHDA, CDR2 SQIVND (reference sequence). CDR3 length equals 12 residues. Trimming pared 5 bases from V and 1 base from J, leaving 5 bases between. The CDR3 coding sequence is TGTGCCAGTAGTTTCGGGAACACTGAAGCTTTCTTT. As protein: CASSFGNTEAFF.

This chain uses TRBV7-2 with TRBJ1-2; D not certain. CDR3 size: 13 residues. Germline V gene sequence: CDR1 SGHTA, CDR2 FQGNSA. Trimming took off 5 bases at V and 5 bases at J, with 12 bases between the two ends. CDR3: CASSPDHGYGYTF. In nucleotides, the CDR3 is TGTGCCAGCAGCCCTGACCACGGGTATGGCTACACCTTC. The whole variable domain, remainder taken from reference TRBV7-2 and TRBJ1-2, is GAGVSQSPSNKVTEKGKDVELRCDPISGHTALYWYRQSLGQGLEFLIYFQGNSAPDKSGLPSDRFSAERTGGSVSTLTIQRTQQEDSAVYLCASSPDHGYGYTFGSGTRLTVV.

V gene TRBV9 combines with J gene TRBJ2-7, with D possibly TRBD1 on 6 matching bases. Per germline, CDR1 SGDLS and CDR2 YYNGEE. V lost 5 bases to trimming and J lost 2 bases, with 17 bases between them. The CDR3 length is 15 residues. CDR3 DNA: TGTGCCAGCAGTGAGGACAGTTTATCAACCTACGAGCAGTACTTC. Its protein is CASSEDSLSTYEQYF.

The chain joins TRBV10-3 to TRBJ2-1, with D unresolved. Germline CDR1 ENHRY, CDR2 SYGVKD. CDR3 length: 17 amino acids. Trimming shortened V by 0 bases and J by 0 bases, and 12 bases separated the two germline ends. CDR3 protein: CAISESMAAGSYNEQFF. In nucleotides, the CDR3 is TGTGCCATCAGTGAGTCGATGGCTGCCGGCTCCTACAATGAGCAGTTCTTC.

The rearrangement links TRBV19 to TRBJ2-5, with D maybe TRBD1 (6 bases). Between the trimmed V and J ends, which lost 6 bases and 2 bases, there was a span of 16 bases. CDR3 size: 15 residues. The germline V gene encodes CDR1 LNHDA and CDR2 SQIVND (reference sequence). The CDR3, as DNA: TGTGCCAGTAGCACCGGGACACACAATCAAGAGACCCAGTACTTC. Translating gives CASSTGTHNQETQYF.

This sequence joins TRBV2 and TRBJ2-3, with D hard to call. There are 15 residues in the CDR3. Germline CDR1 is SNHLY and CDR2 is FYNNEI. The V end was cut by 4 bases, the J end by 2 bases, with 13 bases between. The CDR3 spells CASSGLASLTDTQYF. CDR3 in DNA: TGTGCCAGCAGTGGGCTCGCGAGCCTCACAGATACGCAGTATTTT. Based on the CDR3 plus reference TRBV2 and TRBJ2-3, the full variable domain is EPEVTQTPSHQVTQMGQEVILRCVPISNHLYFYWYRQILGQKVEFLVSFYNNEISEKSEIFDDQFSVERPDGSNFTLKIRSTKLEDSAMYFCASSGLASLTDTQYFGPGTRLTVL.

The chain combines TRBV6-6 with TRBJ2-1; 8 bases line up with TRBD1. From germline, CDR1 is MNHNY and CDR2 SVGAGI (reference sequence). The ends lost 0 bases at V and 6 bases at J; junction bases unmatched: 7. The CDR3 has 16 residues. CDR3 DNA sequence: TGTGCCAGCAGTTACTCTCCAGGACAGGGTCCCAATGAGCAGTTCTTC. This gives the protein CASSYSPGQGPNEQFF.

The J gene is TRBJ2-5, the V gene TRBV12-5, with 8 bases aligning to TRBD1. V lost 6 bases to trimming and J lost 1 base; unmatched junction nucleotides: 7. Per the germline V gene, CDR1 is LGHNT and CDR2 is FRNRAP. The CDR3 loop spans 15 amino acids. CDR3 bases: TGTGCTAGTGGAAAGACAGGGGAGATCCAAGAGACCCAGTACTTC. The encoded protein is CASGKTGEIQETQYF.

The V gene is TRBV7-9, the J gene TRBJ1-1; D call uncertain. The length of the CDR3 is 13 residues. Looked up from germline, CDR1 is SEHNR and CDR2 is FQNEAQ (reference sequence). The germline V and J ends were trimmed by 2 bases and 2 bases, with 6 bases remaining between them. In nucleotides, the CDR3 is TGTGCCAGCAGCTTACTCAGCAACACTGAAGCTTTCTTT. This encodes CASSLLSNTEAFF.

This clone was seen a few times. CDR3 amino acids: CASSRTGNTGELFF. The CDR3 nucleotides read TGTGCCAGTAGTCGGACAGGGAACACCGGGGAGCTGTTTTTT. The chain links TRBV19 to TRBJ2-2; 7 bases match TRBD1. The V and J ends lost 5 bases and 1 base, in that order; junction bases with no gene match: 1. The CDR3 sequence is 14 residues long. Per germline, CDR1 LNHDA and CDR2 SQIVND (reference sequence).

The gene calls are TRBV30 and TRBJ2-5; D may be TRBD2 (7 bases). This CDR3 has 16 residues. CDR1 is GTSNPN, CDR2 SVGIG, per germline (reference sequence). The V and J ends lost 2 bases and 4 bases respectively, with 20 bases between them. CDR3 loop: CAWSFRGRGGGETQYF. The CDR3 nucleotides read TGTGCCTGGAGTTTTCGGGGCCGAGGGGGGGGAGAGACCCAGTACTTC.

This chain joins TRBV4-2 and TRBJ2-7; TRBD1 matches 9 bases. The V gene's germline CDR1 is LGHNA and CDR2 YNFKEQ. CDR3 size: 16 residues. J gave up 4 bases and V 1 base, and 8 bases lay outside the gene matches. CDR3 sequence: CASSQGVGTGIYEQYF. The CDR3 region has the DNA TGTGCCAGCAGCCAAGGCGTCGGGACAGGGATTTACGAGCAGTACTTC.

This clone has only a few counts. CDR3: CASSSSGGGHPDTQYF. The CDR3 nucleotides are TGTGCCAGCAGTTCGTCCGGGGGGGGGCATCCAGATACGCAGTATTTT. This chain uses TRBV28 with TRBJ2-3, with 8 bases that match TRBD2. This CDR3 comprises 16 residues. V was clipped by 4 bases and J by 4 bases; unmatched bases: 10. Per germline, CDR1 MDHEN and CDR2 SYDVKM.

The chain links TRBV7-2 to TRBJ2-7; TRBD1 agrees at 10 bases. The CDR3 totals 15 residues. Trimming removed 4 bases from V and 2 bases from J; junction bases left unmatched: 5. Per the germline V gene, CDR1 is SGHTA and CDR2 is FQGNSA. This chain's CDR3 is CASSSRDRGAYEQYF. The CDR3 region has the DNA TGTGCCAGCAGCTCCCGGGACAGGGGAGCCTACGAGCAGTACTTC.

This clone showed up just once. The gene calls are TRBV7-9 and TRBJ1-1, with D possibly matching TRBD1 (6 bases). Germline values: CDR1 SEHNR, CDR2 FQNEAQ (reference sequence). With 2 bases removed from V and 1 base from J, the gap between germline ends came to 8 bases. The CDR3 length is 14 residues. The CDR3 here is CASSLRGANTEAFF. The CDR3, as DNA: TGTGCCAGCAGCTTAAGGGGGGCGAACACTGAAGCTTTCTTT.

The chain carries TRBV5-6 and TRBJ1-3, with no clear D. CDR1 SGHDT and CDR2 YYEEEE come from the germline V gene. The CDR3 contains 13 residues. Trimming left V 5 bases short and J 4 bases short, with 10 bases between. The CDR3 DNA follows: TGTGCCAGCAGGTTCAGAGCCGGAAACACCATATATTTT. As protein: CASRFRAGNTIYF.

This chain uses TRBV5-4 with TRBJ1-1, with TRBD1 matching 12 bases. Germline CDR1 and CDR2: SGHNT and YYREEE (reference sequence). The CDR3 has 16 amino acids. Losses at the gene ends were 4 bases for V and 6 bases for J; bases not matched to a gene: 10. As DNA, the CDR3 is TGTGCCAGCAGCGTCTGGGGACAGGGGGCAAGCTCTGAAGCTTTCTTT. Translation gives CASSVWGQGASSEAFF.